This T cell receptor (beta chain) was observed in a study of CD8 T cells in Susac syndrome. Across the whole study: When their blood was taken, the Susac syndrome patients had either not yet had any therapy, were taking corticosteroids, or were taking intravenous immunoglobulin alone.

A quantity of about 0.5 to 1 ug RNA underwent reverse transcription using random hexamers. Amplification of TCR beta CDR3 was carried out by immunoSEQ multiplex PCR, which covered 54 Vbeta and 13 Jbeta segments. TCRdb re-analysed the immunoSEQ multiplex PCR reads in MiXCR, keeping a single row per CDR3 protein. The table has about 110,000 distinct CDR3 sequences, roughly 94% seen once. Sequenced material: CD8+ T cells from PBMCs. The receptor comes from a human donor with Susac syndrome.

CDR3 residues: CASSVEASGANVLTF. In DNA form, the CDR3 reads TGTGCCAGCAGCGTAGAAGCCTCTGGGGCCAACGTCCTGACTTTC. The chain has TRBV9 and TRBJ2-6; unclear D gene. The germline gives CDR1 SGDLS, CDR2 YYNGEE. The germline V and J ends were trimmed by 0 bases and 0 bases, with 4 bases remaining between them. CDR3 size: 15 residues.